This TCR beta chain appears in the sequencing data of a study of T-cell reconstitution after alpha-beta-depleted transplantation in children. Study results and limitations: Some patients owed their high day-60 TCRbeta diversity to surviving recipient T cells and thymic progenitors. Several hundred graft clones that had expanded were reportedly the source of alpha-beta T cells about two months after transplant. Fresh T-cell production supplied most of the T-cell counts and diversity seen one year after transplant.

V shed 4 bases, J shed 2 bases, and the junction held 8 bases outside the gene matches. Germline loops: CDR1 KGHSH, CDR2 LQKENI. There are 16 residues in the CDR3. Unique molecular identifiers tagged the TCRbeta library. TCRdb reprocessed the PCR reads with MiXCR, giving one entry per CDR3 protein. The sample consists of approximately 630,000 distinct CDR3 sequences, 10% to 15% of them appearing once. This clonotype was detected a few times. Its specificity is not known. This TCR derives from a girl aged 2-10 years with congenital amegakaryocytic thrombocytopenia, due to receive a stem cell transplant. This specimen was PBMCs, taken before TCRalphabeta/CD19-depleted stem cell transplant. The V call is TRBV18, the J call TRBJ1-5, with TRBD1 identical over 7 bases. The CDR3 DNA is TGTGCCAGCTCACTGACGACAGGGACTGGCAATCAGCCCCAGCATTTT. Translated: CASSLTTGTGNQPQHF. The entire variable domain, with the rest obtained from reference TRBV18 and TRBJ1-5, is as follows: NAGVMQNPRHLVRRRGQEARLRCSPMKGHSHVYWYRQLPEEGLKFMVYLQKENIIDESGMPKERFSAEFPKEGPSILRIQQVVRGDSAAYFCASSLTTGTGNQPQHFGDGTRLSIL.